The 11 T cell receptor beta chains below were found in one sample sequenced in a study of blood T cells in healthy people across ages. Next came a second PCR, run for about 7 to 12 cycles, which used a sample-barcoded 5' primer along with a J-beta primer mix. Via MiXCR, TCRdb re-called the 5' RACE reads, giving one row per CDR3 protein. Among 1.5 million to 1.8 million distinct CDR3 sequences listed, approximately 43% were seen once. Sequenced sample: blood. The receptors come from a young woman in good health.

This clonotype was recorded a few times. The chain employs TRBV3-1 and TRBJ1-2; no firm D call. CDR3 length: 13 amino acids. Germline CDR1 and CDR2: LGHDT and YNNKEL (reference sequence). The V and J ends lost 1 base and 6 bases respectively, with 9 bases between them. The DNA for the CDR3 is TGTGCCAGCAGCCAAGCCAGATCTAATGGCTACACCTTC. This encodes CASSQARSNGYTF.

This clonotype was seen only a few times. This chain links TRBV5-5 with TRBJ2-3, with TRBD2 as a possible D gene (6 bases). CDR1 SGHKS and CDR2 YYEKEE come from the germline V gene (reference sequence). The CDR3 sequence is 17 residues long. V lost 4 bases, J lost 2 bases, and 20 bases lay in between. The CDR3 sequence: CASSLPPLGGATDTQYF. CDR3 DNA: TGTGCCAGCAGCCTACCCCCTCTGGGCGGGGCCACAGATACGCAGTATTTT.

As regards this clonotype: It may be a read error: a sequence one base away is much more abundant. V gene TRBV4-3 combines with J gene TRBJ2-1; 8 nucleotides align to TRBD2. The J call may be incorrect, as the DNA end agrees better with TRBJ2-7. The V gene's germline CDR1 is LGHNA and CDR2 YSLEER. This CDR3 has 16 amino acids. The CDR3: CASSQGGSGDYNEQYF. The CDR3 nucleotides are TGCGCCAGCAGCCAGGGGGGTAGCGGGGACTACAATGAGCAGTACTTC.

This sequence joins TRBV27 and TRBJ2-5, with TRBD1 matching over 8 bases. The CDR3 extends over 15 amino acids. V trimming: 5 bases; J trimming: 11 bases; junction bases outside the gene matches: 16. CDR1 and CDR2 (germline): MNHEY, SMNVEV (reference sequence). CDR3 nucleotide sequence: TGTGCCAGCAGTGCCCCCGGACAGGGTTTTTGGGAGCAGTACTTC. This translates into CASSAPGQGFWEQYF.

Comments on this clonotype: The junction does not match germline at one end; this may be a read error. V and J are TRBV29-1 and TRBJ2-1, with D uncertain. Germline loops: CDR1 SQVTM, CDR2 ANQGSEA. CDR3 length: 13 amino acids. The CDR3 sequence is CSVERPGNNGQFF. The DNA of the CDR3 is TGCAGCGTTGAACGTCCCGGTAACAATGGGCAGTTCTTC.

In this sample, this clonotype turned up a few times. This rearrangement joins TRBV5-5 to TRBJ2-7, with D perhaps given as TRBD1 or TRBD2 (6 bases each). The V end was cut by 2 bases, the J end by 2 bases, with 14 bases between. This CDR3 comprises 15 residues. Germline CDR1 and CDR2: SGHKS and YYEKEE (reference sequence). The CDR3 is CASSFAGHTTYEQYF. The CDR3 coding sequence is TGTGCCAGCAGCTTTGCGGGACACACAACCTACGAGCAGTACTTC.

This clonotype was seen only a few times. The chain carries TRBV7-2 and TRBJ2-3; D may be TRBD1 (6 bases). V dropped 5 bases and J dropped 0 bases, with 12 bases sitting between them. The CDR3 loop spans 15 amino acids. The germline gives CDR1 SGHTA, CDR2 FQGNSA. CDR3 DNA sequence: TGTGCCAGCAGCCGACAGGTACTTAGCACAGATACGCAGTATTTT. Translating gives CASSRQVLSTDTQYF.

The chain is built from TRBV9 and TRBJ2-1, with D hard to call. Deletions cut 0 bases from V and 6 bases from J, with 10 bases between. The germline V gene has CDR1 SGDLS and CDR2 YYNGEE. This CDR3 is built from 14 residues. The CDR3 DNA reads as TGTGCCAGCAGCGTAGTTGGAGTGGGCAATGAGCAGTTCTTC. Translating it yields CASSVVGVGNEQFF.

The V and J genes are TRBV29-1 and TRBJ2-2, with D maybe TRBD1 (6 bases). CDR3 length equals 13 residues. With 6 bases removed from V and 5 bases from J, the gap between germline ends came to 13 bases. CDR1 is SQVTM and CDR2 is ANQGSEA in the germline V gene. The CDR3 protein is CSVEQGSTGELFF. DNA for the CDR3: TGCAGCGTAGAACAGGGTAGTACCGGGGAGCTGTTTTTT.

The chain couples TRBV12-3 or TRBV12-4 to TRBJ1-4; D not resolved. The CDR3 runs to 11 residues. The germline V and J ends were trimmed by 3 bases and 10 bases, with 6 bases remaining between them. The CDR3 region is CASSFKGKLFF. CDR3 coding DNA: TGTGCCAGCAGTTTTAAGGGAAAACTGTTTTTT.

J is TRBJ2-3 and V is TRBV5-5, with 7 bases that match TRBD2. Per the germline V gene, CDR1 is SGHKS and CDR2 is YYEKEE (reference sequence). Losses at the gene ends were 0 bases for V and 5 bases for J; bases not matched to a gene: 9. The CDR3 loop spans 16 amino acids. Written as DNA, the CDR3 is TGTGCCAGCAGCTTGGCTGTGGGGGGGGTCCAAGATACGCAGTATTTT. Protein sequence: CASSLAVGGVQDTQYF.